Below, one TCR beta chain is given with its context. This clone turned up a few times. The antigen this receptor binds is unknown. No clone much larger than this one lies a single base away; base qualities are absent. The CDR1 and CDR2 encoded by the germline V gene are SQVTM and ANQGSEA. The junction carries 17 bases between V and J, which are trimmed by 3 bases and 0 bases respectively. The CDR3, cysteine through phenylalanine, is 16 amino acids long. The read is trimmed to its CDR3 DNA, 48 bases read in frame from base 1. This specimen belongs to a study of a mutant IDH1 vaccine in newly diagnosed glioma (dated by TCRdb to the early 2020s). For the wider study: Vaccination was initiated 4-6 weeks after radiotherapy alone, or concurrently with temozolomide cycles in the chemotherapy-containing groups. Of the approximately 33 treated patients, approximately 60% were male and approximately 38% were female, and a mean age of about 37 years was recorded. Before enrollment, most patients had been given radiochemotherapy with temozolomide as standard therapy, while the rest had received either radiotherapy alone or temozolomide alone. The week-35 safety follow-up was designated visit V12, and the week-47 end of study was designated visit V13. Peripheral blood was drawn at six visits: V03 (baseline), V05, V07, V10, V12 and V13. Longitudinal TCRB deep sequencing was done for 25 to 30 treated patients, wherever samples were available for exploratory analyses.

Reading the label with the study, this specimen's time point is: week 47, end of study. Each vaccine dose, consisting of 300 ug of a 20-mer mutant IDH1 peptide in Montanide, was administered subcutaneously with topical imiquimod. Across visits V03 through V10, patients got a total of eight vaccinations, given in weeks 1, 3, 5, 7, 11, 15, 19 and 23. Donors had newly diagnosed WHO grade 3 or 4 IDH1-mutant astrocytomas with loss of nuclear ATRX. The samples were drawn from NOA16, a multicentre, single-arm, open-label phase I trial in Germany that tested a mutant IDH1 peptide vaccine in humans for the first time. Genomic DNA for TCRB sequencing was extracted from EDTA blood using the DNeasy Blood and Tissue Kit. Library creation used the immunoSEQ multiplex PCR assay. The hsTCRB Kit was used according to the manufacturer's protocol to amplify rearranged TCR beta chain sequences. An Illumina MiSeq was used to sequence the TCRB libraries. Turning to the authors' computational methods: The kit vendor's proprietary platform handled demultiplexing, trimming and gene mapping. TCRdb took this table from immuneACCESS and kept in-frame rearrangements with V and J called. Such tables lack part of the clones; where checked against another copy, unresolved V genes explain under half of the gap, and the rest is unexplained. From that table come the V and J calls and clone size; the DNA was used to work out D and trimming. Within this sample are tens of thousands of clones, with roughly 77% of them counted one time only. Jointly, the top ten make up 5.2% of the sample.

Results and caveats for the whole study, not just this receptor: Immune responses induced by the vaccine were seen in 90% to 95% of patients across multiple MHC alleles. The authors stated that sample limitations prevented analyses of patient blood samples from being reproduced. Availability determined which PBMC samples were chosen for TCRB deep sequencing. No apparent relationship was observed between pseudoprogression and alterations in the top peripheral T cell clonotypes detected by TCRB sequencing.

Recombination linked TRBV29-1 to TRBJ1-1; there is no confident call for the D gene. Sequenced material: PBMCs, taken from a glioma patient whose treatment included an IDH1 peptide vaccine. The source of this sequence is a man aged 35-49 years with glioma. The DNA reads as follows: TGCAGCGTTGAGTCATATTCTCCCTTTTTGAACACTGAAGCTTTCTTT. It specifies CSVESYSPFLNTEAFF.